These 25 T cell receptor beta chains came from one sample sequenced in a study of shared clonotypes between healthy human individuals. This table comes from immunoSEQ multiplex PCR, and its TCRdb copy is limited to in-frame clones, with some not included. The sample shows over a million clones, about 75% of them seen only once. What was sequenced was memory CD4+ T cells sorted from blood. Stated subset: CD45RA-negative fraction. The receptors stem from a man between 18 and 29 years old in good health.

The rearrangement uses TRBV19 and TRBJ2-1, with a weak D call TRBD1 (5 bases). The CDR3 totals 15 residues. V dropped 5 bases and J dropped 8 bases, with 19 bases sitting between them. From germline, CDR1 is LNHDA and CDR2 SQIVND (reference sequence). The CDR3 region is CASSPSGGAVDEQFF. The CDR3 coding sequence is TGTGCCAGTAGTCCGTCCGGTGGGGCGGTGGATGAGCAGTTCTTC.

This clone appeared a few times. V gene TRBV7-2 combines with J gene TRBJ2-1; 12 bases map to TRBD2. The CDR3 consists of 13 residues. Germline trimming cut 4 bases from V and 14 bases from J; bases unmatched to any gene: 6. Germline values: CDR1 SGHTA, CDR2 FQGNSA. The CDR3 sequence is CASSSQTSGSKFF. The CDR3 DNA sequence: TGTGCCAGCAGCTCCCAGACTAGCGGGAGTAAGTTCTTC.

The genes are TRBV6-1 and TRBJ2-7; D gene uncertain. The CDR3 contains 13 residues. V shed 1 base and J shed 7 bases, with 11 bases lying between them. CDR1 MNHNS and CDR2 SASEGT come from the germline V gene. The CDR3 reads CASSEGVVREQYF. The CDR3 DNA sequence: TGTGCCAGCAGTGAAGGGGTGGTGAGGGAGCAGTACTTC.

The CDR3 loop reads CASSQVGTLNTEAFF. Written as DNA, the CDR3 is TGCGCCAGCAGCCAAGTTGGGACACTGAACACTGAAGCTTTCTTT. The V gene is TRBV4-1, the J gene TRBJ1-1, with a weak D call TRBD1 (6 bases). Trimming shortened V by 1 base and J by 0 bases, and 9 bases separated the two germline ends. The length of the CDR3 is 15 residues. The V gene's germline CDR1 is MGHRA and CDR2 YSYEKL.

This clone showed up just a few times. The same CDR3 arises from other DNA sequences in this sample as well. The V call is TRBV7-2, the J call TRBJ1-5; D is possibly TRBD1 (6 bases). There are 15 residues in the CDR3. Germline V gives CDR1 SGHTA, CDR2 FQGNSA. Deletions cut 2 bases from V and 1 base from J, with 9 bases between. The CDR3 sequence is CASSLRQGSNQPQHF. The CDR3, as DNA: TGTGCCAGCAGCTTAAGGCAGGGGAGCAATCAGCCCCAGCATTTT.

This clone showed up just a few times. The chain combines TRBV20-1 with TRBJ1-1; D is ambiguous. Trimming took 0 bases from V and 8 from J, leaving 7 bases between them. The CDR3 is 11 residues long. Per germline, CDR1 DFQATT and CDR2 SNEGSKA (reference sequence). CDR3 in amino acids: CSARDNSEAFF. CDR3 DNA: TGCAGTGCTAGAGACAACTCGGAAGCTTTCTTT.

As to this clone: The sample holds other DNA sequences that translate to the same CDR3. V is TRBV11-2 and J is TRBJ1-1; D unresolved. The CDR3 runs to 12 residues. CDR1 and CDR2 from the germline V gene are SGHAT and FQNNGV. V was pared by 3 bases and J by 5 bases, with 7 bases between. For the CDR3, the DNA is TGTGCCAGCAGCTTTGGAGTAACTGAAGCTTTCTTT. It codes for CASSFGVTEAFF.

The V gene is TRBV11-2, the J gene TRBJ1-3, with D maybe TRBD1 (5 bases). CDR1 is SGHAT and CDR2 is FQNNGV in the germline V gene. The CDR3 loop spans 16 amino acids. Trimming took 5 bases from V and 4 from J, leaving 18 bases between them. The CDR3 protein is CASSLVSGPVGNTIYF. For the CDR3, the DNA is TGTGCCAGCAGCCTTGTATCAGGGCCGGTCGGAAACACCATATATTTT.

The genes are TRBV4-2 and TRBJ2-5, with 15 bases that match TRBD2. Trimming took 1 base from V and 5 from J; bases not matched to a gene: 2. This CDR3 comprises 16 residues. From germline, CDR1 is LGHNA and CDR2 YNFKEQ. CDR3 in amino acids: CASSQGTSGGEETQYF. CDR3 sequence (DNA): TGTGCCAGCAGCCAAGGGACTAGCGGGGGGGAGGAGACCCAGTACTTC.

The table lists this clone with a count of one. CDR3 coding DNA: TGTGCCAGCAGCCACCGGGGACGGACGTACTTC. Its protein product is CASSHRGRTYF. The chain has TRBV5-6 and TRBJ2-7, with D perhaps assigned TRBD1 or TRBD2 (5 bases each). CDR1 SGHDT and CDR2 YYEEEE come from the germline V gene. Trimming took off 4 bases at V and 12 bases at J, with 14 bases between the two ends. The CDR3 extends over 11 amino acids.

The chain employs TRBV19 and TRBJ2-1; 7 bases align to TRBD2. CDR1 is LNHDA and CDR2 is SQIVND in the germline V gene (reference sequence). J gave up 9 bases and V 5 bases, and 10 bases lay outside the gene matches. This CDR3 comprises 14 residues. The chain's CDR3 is CASSDGGRTFEQFF. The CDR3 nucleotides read TGTGCCAGTAGTGATGGCGGGAGAACTTTTGAGCAGTTCTTC.

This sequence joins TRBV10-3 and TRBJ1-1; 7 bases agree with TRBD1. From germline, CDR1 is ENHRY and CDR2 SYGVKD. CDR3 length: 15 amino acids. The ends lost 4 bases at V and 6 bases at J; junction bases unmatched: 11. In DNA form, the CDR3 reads TGTGCCATCAGTGCCAAGCTAGGGGGCGAGGCTGAAGCTTTCTTT. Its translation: CAISAKLGGEAEAFF.

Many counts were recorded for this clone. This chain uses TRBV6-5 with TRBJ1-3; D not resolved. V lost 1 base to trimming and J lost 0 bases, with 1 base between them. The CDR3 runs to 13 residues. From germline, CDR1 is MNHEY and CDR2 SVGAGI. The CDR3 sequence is CASSYFSGNTIYF. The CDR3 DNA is TGTGCCAGCAGTTACTTCTCTGGAAACACCATATATTTT.

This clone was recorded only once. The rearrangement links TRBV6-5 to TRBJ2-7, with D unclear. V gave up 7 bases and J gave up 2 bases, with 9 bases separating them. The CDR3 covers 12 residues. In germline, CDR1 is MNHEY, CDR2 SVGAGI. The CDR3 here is CASMGRTYEQYF. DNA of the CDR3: TGTGCCAGCATGGGCAGGACCTACGAGCAGTACTTC.

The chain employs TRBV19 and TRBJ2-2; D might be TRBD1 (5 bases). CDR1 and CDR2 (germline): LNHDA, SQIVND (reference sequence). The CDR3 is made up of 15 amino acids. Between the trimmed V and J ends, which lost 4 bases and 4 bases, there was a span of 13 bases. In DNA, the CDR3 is TGTGCCAGTAGTAACCCTGGCAGGGCCACCGGGGAGCTGTTTTTT. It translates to CASSNPGRATGELFF. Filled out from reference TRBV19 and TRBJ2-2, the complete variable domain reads DGGITQSPKYLFRKEGQNVTLSCEQNLNHDAMYWYRQDPGQGLRLIYYSQIVNDFQKGDIAEGYSVSREKKESFPLTVTSAQKNPTAFYLCASSNPGRATGELFFGEGSRLTVL.

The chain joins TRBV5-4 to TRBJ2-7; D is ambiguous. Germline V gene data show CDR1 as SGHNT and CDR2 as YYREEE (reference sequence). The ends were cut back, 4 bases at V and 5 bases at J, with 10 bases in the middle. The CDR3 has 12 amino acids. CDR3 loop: CASSPLRNEQYF. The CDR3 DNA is TGTGCCAGCAGCCCCCTTCGGAACGAGCAGTACTTC.

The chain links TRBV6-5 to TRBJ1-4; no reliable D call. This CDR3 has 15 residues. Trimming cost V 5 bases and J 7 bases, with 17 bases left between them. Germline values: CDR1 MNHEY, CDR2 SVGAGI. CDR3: CASSTRGVLSEKLFF. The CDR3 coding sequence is TGTGCCAGCAGTACCCGCGGAGTGCTAAGTGAAAAACTGTTTTTT.

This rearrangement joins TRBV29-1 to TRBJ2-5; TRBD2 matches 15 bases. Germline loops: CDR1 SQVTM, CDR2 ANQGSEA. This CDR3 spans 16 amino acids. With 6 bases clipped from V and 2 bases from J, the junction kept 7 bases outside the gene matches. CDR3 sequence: CSVSGTSGGYQETQYF. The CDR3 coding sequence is TGCAGCGTCTCCGGGACTAGCGGGGGGTATCAAGAGACCCAGTACTTC.

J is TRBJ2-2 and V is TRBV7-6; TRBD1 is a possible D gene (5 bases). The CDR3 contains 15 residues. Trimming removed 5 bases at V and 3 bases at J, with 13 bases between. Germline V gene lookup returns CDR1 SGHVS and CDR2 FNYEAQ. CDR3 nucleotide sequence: TGTGCCAGCAGCCCCAGGTCAGGGTACACCGGGGAGCTGTTTTTT. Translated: CASSPRSGYTGELFF. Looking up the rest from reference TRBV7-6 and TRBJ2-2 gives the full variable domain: GAGVSQSPRYKVTKRGQDVALRCDPISGHVSLYWYRQALGQGPEFLTYFNYEAQQDKSGLPNDRFSAERPEGSISTLTIQRTEQRDSAMYRCASSPRSGYTGELFFGEGSRLTVL.

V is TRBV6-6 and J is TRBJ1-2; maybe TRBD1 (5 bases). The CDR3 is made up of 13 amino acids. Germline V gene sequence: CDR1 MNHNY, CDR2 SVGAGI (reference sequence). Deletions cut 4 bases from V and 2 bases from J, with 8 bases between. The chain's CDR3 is CASSSGSNYGYTF. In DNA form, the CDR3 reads TGTGCCAGCAGTTCAGGGTCGAACTATGGCTACACCTTC.

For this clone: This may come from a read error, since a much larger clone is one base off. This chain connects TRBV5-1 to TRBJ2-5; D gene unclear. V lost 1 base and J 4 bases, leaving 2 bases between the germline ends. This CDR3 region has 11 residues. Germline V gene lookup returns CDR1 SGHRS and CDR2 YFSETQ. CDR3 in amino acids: CASSLSETQYF. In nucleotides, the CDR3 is TGCGCCAGCAGCTTGTCAGAGACCCAGTACTTC.

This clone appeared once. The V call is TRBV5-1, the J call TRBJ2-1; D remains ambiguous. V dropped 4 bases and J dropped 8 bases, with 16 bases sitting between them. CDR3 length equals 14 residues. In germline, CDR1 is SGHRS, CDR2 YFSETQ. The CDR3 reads CASSGGPSIDEQFF. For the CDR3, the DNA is TGCGCCAGCAGCGGTGGACCCAGTATCGATGAGCAGTTCTTC.

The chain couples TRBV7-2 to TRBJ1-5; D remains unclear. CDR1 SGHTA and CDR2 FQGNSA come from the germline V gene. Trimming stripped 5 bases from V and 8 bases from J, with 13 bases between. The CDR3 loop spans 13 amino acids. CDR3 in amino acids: CASSEWSNKPQHF. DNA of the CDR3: TGTGCCAGCAGCGAGTGGTCCAACAAGCCCCAGCATTTT.

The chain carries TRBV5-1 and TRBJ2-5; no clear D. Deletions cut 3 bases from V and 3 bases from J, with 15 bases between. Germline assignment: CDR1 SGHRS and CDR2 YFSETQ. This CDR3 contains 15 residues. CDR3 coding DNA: TGCGCCAGCAGCTCCACCCAAATTGCGAAAGAGACCCAGTACTTC. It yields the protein CASSSTQIAKETQYF.

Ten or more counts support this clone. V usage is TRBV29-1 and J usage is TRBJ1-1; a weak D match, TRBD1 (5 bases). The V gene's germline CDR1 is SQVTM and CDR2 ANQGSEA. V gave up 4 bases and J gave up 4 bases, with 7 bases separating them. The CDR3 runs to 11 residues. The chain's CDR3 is CSVVGVTEAFF. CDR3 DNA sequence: TGCAGCGTTGTAGGGGTCACTGAAGCTTTCTTT. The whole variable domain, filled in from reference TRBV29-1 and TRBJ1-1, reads SAVISQKPSRDICQRGTSLTIQCQVDSQVTMMFWYRQQPGQSLTLIATANQGSEATYESGFVIDKFPISRPNLTFSTLTVSNMSPEDSSIYLCSVVGVTEAFFGQGTRLTVV.